This TCR beta chain was observed in a study of blood T cell repertoires in COVID-19. Study at large: From the United States, Italy and Spain came samples of acute and convalescent COVID-19.

CDR3 length: 11 amino acids. Germline V CDR1 and CDR2: SGHNT, YENEEA. V lost 1 base to trimming and J lost 6 bases, with 4 bases between them. Per the study methods: Estimation of nucleated cell counts was performed using reference gene primer amplification. Sequencing used immunoSEQ multiplex PCR; TCRdb keeps in-frame clones, though not all of them. That table is the source of V, J and clone size, and D and trimming were worked out from the DNA. The sample lists 30,000 to 40,000 clones; almost 90% were seen once. The chain joins TRBV11-3 to TRBJ2-7; D gene ambiguous. The receptor was isolated from a woman aged 70-85 years with active COVID-19. Sequenced input: peripheral blood. The CDR3 region has the DNA TGTGCCAGCAGCTTAGGTCGCGAGCAGTACTTC. Amino acids: CASSLGREQYF.